A selection of T cell receptor beta chains follows, all from one sample in a study of CD8 T cells in ankylosing spondylitis. Via MiXCR, TCRdb re-called the 5' RACE reads, giving one row per CDR3 protein. In the table there are over 100,000 distinct CDR3 sequences, more than 6.5% of which are singletons. The sequencing input was blood, either unsorted or a sorted T cell fraction (not recorded which). The receptors here all came from a male donor with ankylosing spondylitis or in good health (not recorded which). The CDR3 runs from the conserved cysteine through the conserved F or W. A D gene is named only where the DNA matches it firmly. Clone size is not always given. Where it is, it says once, few, many or a class for expanded clones.

size: NA; D: NA; V: TRBV12-3/TRBV12-4; J: TRBJ1-1; CDR3: CASSRSPEAFF; DNA: TGTGCCAGCAGTCGGAGTCCTGAAGCTTTCTTT
size: many; D: NA; V: TRBV5-1; J: TRBJ2-5; CDR3: CASSPTPDTGGTQYF; DNA: TGCGCCAGCAGCCCCACCCCGGACACCGGTGGGACCCAGTACTTC
size: many; D: NA; V: TRBV5-1; J: TRBJ2-2; CDR3: CASSLGQLAGELFF; DNA: TGCGCCAGCAGCCTAGGACAGCTCGCCGGGGAGCTGTTTTTT
size: many; D: TRBD2; V: TRBV20-1; J: TRBJ2-3; CDR3: CSARDRSTSGRTDTQYF; DNA: TGCAGTGCTAGAGACCGGAGCACTAGCGGGAGGACAGATACGCAGTATTTT
size: NA; D: NA; V: TRBV5-1; J: TRBJ2-3; CDR3: CASSLEAGKPTDTQYF; DNA: TGCGCCAGCAGCTTGGAGGCAGGGAAACCCACAGATACGCAGTATTTT
size: NA; D: NA; V: TRBV29-1; J: TRBJ1-2; CDR3: CSILGGADGYTF; DNA: TGCAGCATCCTAGGGGGGGCGGATGGCTACACCTTC
size: many; D: TRBD1; V: TRBV5-1; J: TRBJ2-2; CDR3: CASSLAGGDTGELFF; DNA: TGCGCCAGCAGCTTGGCAGGGGGCGACACCGGGGAGCTGTTTTTT
size: few; D: NA; V: TRBV9; J: TRBJ2-1; CDR3: CASSGFRTHEQFF; DNA: TGTGCCAGCAGCGGGTTTCGTACCCATGAGCAGTTCTTC
size: many; D: TRBD1; V: TRBV12-3/TRBV12-4; J: TRBJ1-5; CDR3: CASRLTGGSQPQHF; DNA: TGTGCCAGCAGACTGACAGGGGGCTCTCAGCCCCAGCATTTT
size: many; D: NA; V: TRBV30; J: TRBJ2-1; CDR3: CAWSSGKDEQFF; DNA: TGTGCCTGGAGTTCGGGGAAGGATGAGCAGTTCTTC
size: many; D: NA; V: TRBV28; J: TRBJ1-2; CDR3: CASSLPGLYNGYTF; DNA: TGTGCCAGCAGTTTACCAGGGTTATATAATGGCTACACCTTC
size: many; D: NA; V: TRBV28; J: TRBJ1-1; CDR3: CASSLGGPLNTEAFF; DNA: TGTGCCAGCAGTTTAGGGGGTCCCTTGAACACTGAAGCTTTCTTT
size: many; D: NA; V: TRBV7-9; J: TRBJ2-6; CDR3: CASSSQPGANVLTF; DNA: TGTGCCAGCAGCTCGCAGCCTGGGGCCAACGTCCTGACTTTC
size: many; D: NA; V: TRBV20-1; J: TRBJ2-2; CDR3: CSARDPISAGELFF; DNA: TGCAGTGCTAGAGATCCAATTTCCGCCGGGGAGCTGTTTTTT
size: many; D: NA; V: TRBV5-1; J: TRBJ2-7; CDR3: CASSLDGGPYEQYF; DNA: TGCGCCAGCAGCTTGGATGGGGGCCCCTACGAGCAGTACTTC
size: many; D: TRBD1; V: TRBV20-1; J: TRBJ1-5; CDR3: CSAGGQGDQPQHF; DNA: TGCAGTGCTGGCGGACAGGGGGATCAGCCCCAGCATTTT
size: many; D: TRBD2; V: TRBV5-1; J: TRBJ2-7; CDR3: CASSSAGGVGEQYF; DNA: TGCGCCAGCAGCTCGGCGGGAGGTGTGGGCGAGCAGTACTTC
size: many; D: NA; V: TRBV12-3/TRBV12-4; J: TRBJ1-6; CDR3: CASSPRGGSNSPLHF; DNA: TGTGCCAGCAGTCCCCGAGGGGGGAGTAATTCACCCCTCCACTTT
size: NA; D: TRBD2; V: TRBV5-1; J: TRBJ2-5; CDR3: CASSWGGTSGQETQYF; DNA: TGCGCCAGCAGCTGGGGGGGGACTAGCGGACAAGAGACCCAGTACTTC
size: many; D: NA; V: TRBV19; J: TRBJ1-2; CDR3: CASSDGQKSNYGYTF; DNA: TGTGCCAGTAGTGACGGACAGAAGTCTAACTATGGCTACACCTTC
size: once; D: TRBD1; V: TRBV28; J: TRBJ2-3; CDR3: CASSTGQETDTQYF; DNA: TGTGCCAGTTCGACGGGACAGGAAACAGATACGCAGTATTTT
size: many; D: NA; V: TRBV18; J: TRBJ1-6; CDR3: CASSPADYNSPLHF; DNA: TGTGCCAGCTCACCGGCGGATTATAATTCACCCCTCCACTTT
size: many; D: NA; V: TRBV7-9; J: TRBJ2-7; CDR3: CASSKHQTDTYEQYF; DNA: TGTGCCAGCAGCAAACACCAGACGGATACCTACGAGCAGTACTTC
size: many; D: NA; V: TRBV5-1; J: TRBJ2-7; CDR3: CASSLDSTYEQYF; DNA: TGCGCCAGCAGCCTGGACAGCACCTACGAGCAGTACTTC